Described below is a single TCR beta chain sequence and its context. The specificity of this receptor is unknown. No quality values exist for individual bases; no much larger clone is one base distant. This entry belongs to a study of OX40 agonist ivuxolimab in advanced cancers. Study-wide context: The costimulatory receptor OX40 (CD134) was targeted by ivuxolimab, a fully human IgG2 agonistic monoclonal antibody. Intravenous ivuxolimab was administered to patients every 2 weeks at six dose levels: 0.01, 0.1, 0.3, 1.5, 3 and 10 mg/kg. Of the approximately 50 patients in dose escalation, some 20 had hepatocellular carcinoma, about 15 had melanoma, 9 had renal cell carcinoma and 9 had head and neck cancer. The dose-escalation cohort was about 83% male with a mean age of about 60 years, ranging from about 20 to 80. Patients were allowed to have had prior anti-PD-1, anti-PD-L1 or anti-CTLA-4 therapy, and about 40% of the dose-escalation patients had been treated with checkpoint inhibitors. Partial responses occurred in three dose-escalation patients, of whom one had hepatocellular carcinoma and two had cutaneous melanoma. The purpose of peripheral TCRbeta sequencing was to test whether ivuxolimab changed TCR sequence diversity and led to clonal T-cell expansion. The monotherapy dose-escalation portion (N ≈ 50 patients) of the phase I ivuxolimab trial is reported in the paper.

The trial excluded patients who had a history of autoimmune disease or were on systemic immunosuppression. Peripheral blood for TCR sequencing was collected from all dose cohorts at baseline, on cycle 4 day 1, and on cycle 7 day 1. The samples were taken from a phase I, first-in-human, multicenter, open-label dose-escalation trial of ivuxolimab. The trial enrolled adults with locally advanced or metastatic head and neck squamous cell, hepatocellular, melanoma or renal cell carcinoma. Before TCR sequencing, CD4+ and CD8+ T cells were separately sorted from peripheral blood. The investigation overall reported the following: After ivuxolimab, expanded clones were on average more numerous among CD8+ T cells than among CD4+ T cells. In the 0.1-3.0 mg/kg groups, partial responders had among the lowest normalized peripheral clonal expansion, particularly in CD8+ T cells. Low levels of normalized T-cell clonal expansion were also seen in some patients who did not respond. Clonal expansion of both CD4+ and CD8+ blood T cells was observed from baseline to week 6 at doses 0.1 to 3.0 mg/kg. The antigen specificity of the peripheral T cells that underwent clonal expansion was not determined.

Trimming removed 0 bases from V and 5 bases from J; the gene matches leave 5 bases unexplained. Reading from cysteine to phenylalanine, the CDR3 counts 16 amino acids. The kept DNA is CDR3 alone, 48 bases in frame from the first base. From a lookup of the germline V gene, CDR1 and CDR2 are LGHNA and YSLEER. To sequence the TCRbeta CDR3 region, genomic DNA was isolated from the sorted cells. TCRbeta CDR3 regions were sequenced using the immunoSEQ Assay. This is the immuneACCESS table as TCRdb keeps it, with only in-frame sequences that have V and J called. A part of the clones is gone; compared with another copy, unresolved V genes explain less than half, and the rest is unexplained. The sample table holds approximately 67,000 clones, of which more than 75% were seen once. The ten top clones hold around 2% of the sample.

Here the sequenced sample was CD4+ or CD8+ T cells sorted from blood, taken in a trial of the OX40 agonist ivuxolimab. The chain joins TRBV4-3 to TRBJ2-3, with TRBD2 matching 10 junction bases. This receptor was obtained from an adult with an advanced solid tumor such as melanoma, head and neck, liver or kidney cancer. The CDR3 protein is CASSQEAGGQQDTQYF. The DNA sequence is given as TGCGCCAGCAGCCAAGAAGCGGGGGGGCAGCAAGATACGCAGTATTTT.